Presented here are 25 T cell receptor beta chains from one specimen sequenced in a study of PD-L1 blockade in urothelial cancer. Generated by immunoSEQ multiplex PCR, the TCRdb table keeps only in-frame clones and is missing some. The repertoire holds tens of thousands of clones, with roughly 80% as singletons. Here the sequenced sample was PBMCs, taken around atezolizumab (anti-PD-L1) treatment. These receptors were collected from a man between 65 and 85 years old with urothelial cancer.

V is TRBV5-1 and J is TRBJ2-3; 7 bases align to TRBD1. J was trimmed by 1 base and V by 5 bases; bases with no gene match: 7. Germline-derived CDR1 and CDR2 are SGHRS and YFSETQ. This CDR3 is built from 15 residues. DNA for the CDR3: TGCGCCAGCAGTGTCCAAGGGGGCCGCACAGATACGCAGTATTTT. Residues: CASSVQGGRTDTQYF.

This clone was seen more than once but under ten times. This sequence joins TRBV2 and TRBJ2-7, with 10 bases fitting TRBD2. J gave up 5 bases and V 5 bases, and 6 bases lay outside the gene matches. Germline-derived CDR1 and CDR2 are SNHLY and FYNNEI. The CDR3 sequence is 14 residues long. The CDR3 region has the DNA TGTGCCAGCAGTATAGCGGGAGGCCACAACGAGCAGTACTTC. Protein sequence: CASSIAGGHNEQYF. The whole variable domain, filled in from reference TRBV2 and TRBJ2-7, reads EPEVTQTPSHQVTQMGQEVILRCVPISNHLYFYWYRQILGQKVEFLVSFYNNEISEKSEIFDDQFSVERPDGSNFTLKIRSTKLEDSAMYFCASSIAGGHNEQYFGPGTRLTVT.

The chain has TRBV6-6 and TRBJ1-4, with a possible D match to TRBD1 (5 bases). CDR3 size: 16 residues. Germline V gives CDR1 MNHNY, CDR2 SVGAGI (reference sequence). V lost 4 bases to trimming and J lost 3 bases, with 15 bases between them. CDR3 sequence: CASSLVLGGANEKLFF. Written as DNA, the CDR3 is TGTGCCAGCAGTTTAGTATTGGGGGGGGCTAATGAAAAACTGTTTTTT.

The genes are TRBV4-2 and TRBJ2-7; 8 bases match TRBD2. CDR1 and CDR2 from the germline V gene are LGHNA and YNFKEQ. V trimming: 2 bases; J trimming: 2 bases; junction bases outside the gene matches: 8. The CDR3 runs 16 residues. The CDR3 region is CASSQTGTSRTYEQYF. The CDR3 DNA sequence: TGTGCCAGCAGCCAAACCGGGACTAGTAGAACCTACGAGCAGTACTTC.

The rearrangement joins TRBV5-1 to TRBJ2-3, with D hard to call. Trimming took 6 bases from V and 2 from J, leaving 4 bases between them. This CDR3 region has 11 residues. CDR1 is SGHRS, CDR2 YFSETQ, per germline. CDR3 bases: TGCGCCAGCACCAACACAGATACGCAGTATTTT. Its protein is CASTNTDTQYF.

This rearrangement joins TRBV4-1 to TRBJ2-1; 7 nucleotides align to TRBD2. Germline lookup yields CDR1 MGHRA and CDR2 YSYEKL. CDR3 length equals 15 residues. Trimming removed 1 base from V and 3 bases from J; junction bases left unmatched: 3. The CDR3 protein is CASSQGWTSYNEQFF. The DNA of the CDR3 is TGCGCCAGCAGCCAAGGTTGGACTAGCTACAATGAGCAGTTCTTC.

The rearrangement joins TRBV5-1 to TRBJ1-3; D remains unclear. The CDR3 has 14 residues. Germline V gene sequence: CDR1 SGHRS, CDR2 YFSETQ. Trimming took off 4 bases at V and 2 bases at J, with 10 bases between the two ends. The CDR3 sequence is CASSPGLAGNTIYF. The CDR3 DNA follows: TGCGCCAGCAGCCCCGGGTTAGCTGGAAACACCATATATTTT.

The J gene is TRBJ2-5, the V gene TRBV21-1; the D call TRBD2 from the table was never checked on the DNA. TRBV21-1 is a known pseudogene. This CDR3 spans 15 amino acids. DNA of the CDR3: TGTGCCAGCAGCAGTTCTAGCGGGAGGGGGGAGACCCAGTACTTC. Translating it yields CASSSSSGRGETQYF.

V usage is TRBV7-2 and J usage is TRBJ1-2; TRBD1 is a possible D gene (6 bases). The CDR3 sequence is 14 residues long. Trimming left V 1 base short and J 4 bases short, with 10 bases between. From germline, CDR1 is SGHTA and CDR2 FQGNSA. CDR3 sequence: CASSLVTGGYGYTF. Written as DNA, the CDR3 is TGTGCCAGCAGCTTAGTGACAGGTGGCTATGGCTACACCTTC.

The chain combines TRBV7-3 with TRBJ2-1, with 11 positions matching TRBD2. Germline-derived CDR1 and CDR2 are SGHTA and FQGTGA. The CDR3 sequence is 15 residues long. The V segment lost 0 bases and the J segment 9 bases; nucleotides outside the gene matches: 4. Here the CDR3 DNA reads TGTGCCAGCAGCTTAACGTCTAGCGGGAGGCTTGAGCAGTTCTTC. The encoded protein is CASSLTSSGRLEQFF.

CDR3 bases: TGTGCCAGCAGTGAATATCTTCAGGGGGGAACAGATACGCAGTATTTT. Protein product: CASSEYLQGGTDTQYF. This sequence joins TRBV2 and TRBJ2-3; tentatively, D is TRBD1 (7 bases). The CDR3 is 16 residues long. Trimming removed 2 bases at V and 3 bases at J, with 15 bases between. Per the germline V gene, CDR1 is SNHLY and CDR2 is FYNNEI.

The V call is TRBV11-2, the J call TRBJ2-5; 10 bases match TRBD2. Germline V CDR1 and CDR2: SGHAT, FQNNGV. Unmatched junction bases numbered 9, after V lost 3 bases and J lost 5 bases. The CDR3 is made up of 16 amino acids. Written as DNA, the CDR3 is TGTGCCAGCAGCTTGGGCGCTAGCGGGGGCGGGGAGACCCAGTACTTC. The encoded protein is CASSLGASGGGETQYF. Complete variable domain (other parts from reference TRBV11-2 and TRBJ2-5): EAGVAQSPRYKIIEKRQSVAFWCNPISGHATLYWYQQILGQGPKLLIQFQNNGVVDDSQLPKDRFSAERLKGVDSTLKIQPAKLEDSAVYLCASSLGASGGGETQYFGPGTRLLVL.

This clone occurred once. The rearrangement links TRBV5-1 to TRBJ2-7; 7 bases agree with TRBD1. V lost 0 bases, J lost 7 bases, and 1 base stayed unmatched. The germline CDR1 and CDR2 sequences are SGHRS and YFSETQ. The CDR3 is 12 amino acids. CDR3 nucleotides: TGCGCCAGCAGCTTGGTACAGGGGGAGCAGTACTTC. Its protein is CASSLVQGEQYF.

The genes are TRBV11-2 and TRBJ1-2; D not certain. This CDR3 comprises 11 residues. The germline V gene has CDR1 SGHAT and CDR2 FQNNGV. V was trimmed by 3 bases and J by 10 bases, leaving 9 bases between them. In DNA, the CDR3 is TGTGCCAGCAGCTTGGGAGCTCACTACACCTTC. Translated: CASSLGAHYTF.

V usage is TRBV29-1 and J usage is TRBJ2-1; no clear D. CDR3 size: 13 residues. Trimming cost V 5 bases and J 2 bases, with 10 bases left between them. Germline lookup yields CDR1 SQVTM and CDR2 ANQGSEA. Here the CDR3 DNA reads TGCAGCGTTAGAACTCCGCCCTACAATGAGCAGTTCTTC. As protein: CSVRTPPYNEQFF.

A few counts support this clone. V usage is TRBV7-2 and J usage is TRBJ2-7; 8 nucleotides match TRBD1. The germline gives CDR1 SGHTA, CDR2 FQGNSA. The V segment lost 3 bases and the J segment 3 bases; nucleotides outside the gene matches: 4. The CDR3 loop spans 14 amino acids. CDR3: CASSLTGVNYEQYF. CDR3 bases: TGTGCCAGCAGCTTGACAGGGGTAAACTACGAGCAGTACTTC.

The chain links TRBV9 to TRBJ2-1; D is ambiguous. Germline CDR1 is SGDLS and CDR2 is YYNGEE. The CDR3 contains 12 residues. Trimming pared 2 bases from V and 7 bases from J, leaving 7 bases between. The CDR3 sequence: CASSVALNEQFF. The CDR3 DNA reads as TGTGCCAGCAGCGTCGCGCTAAATGAGCAGTTCTTC.

This chain uses TRBV28 with TRBJ2-5; tentatively, D is TRBD1 (6 bases). This CDR3 contains 14 residues. V gave up 5 bases and J gave up 1 base, with 11 bases separating them. CDR1 and CDR2 from the germline V gene are MDHEN and SYDVKM. CDR3 protein: CASSRPDSQETQYF. The CDR3 DNA is TGTGCCAGCAGTCGGCCGGACAGCCAAGAGACCCAGTACTTC.

This rearrangement joins TRBV19 to TRBJ2-7, with D unresolved. Trimming left V 5 bases short and J 2 bases short, with 13 bases between. This CDR3 region has 14 residues. Germline CDR1 and CDR2: LNHDA and SQIVND (reference sequence). The CDR3 loop is CASSRTIGPYEQYF. The CDR3 DNA sequence: TGTGCCAGTAGTCGAACGATTGGCCCCTACGAGCAGTACTTC.

This chain joins TRBV19 and TRBJ1-3; D not certain. V shed 1 base and J shed 1 base, with 5 bases lying between them. This CDR3 region has 14 residues. The V gene's germline CDR1 is LNHDA and CDR2 SQIVND (reference sequence). The CDR3 DNA follows: TGTGCCAGTAGTATAGCGGTTTCTGGAAACACCATATATTTT. As protein: CASSIAVSGNTIYF.

The chain employs TRBV15 and TRBJ1-4; perhaps TRBD1 as D (5 bases). The CDR3 has 15 amino acids. Trimming pared 3 bases from V and 4 bases from J, leaving 12 bases between. Germline lookup yields CDR1 LNHNV and CDR2 YYDKDF (reference sequence). The DNA for the CDR3 is TGTGCCACCAGCAGCCTGACAGCGATTAATGAAAAACTGTTTTTT. It is translated as CATSSLTAINEKLFF. Filled out from reference TRBV15 and TRBJ1-4, the complete variable domain reads DAMVIQNPRYQVTQFGKPVTLSCSQTLNHNVMYWYQQKSSQAPKLLFHYYDKDFNNEADTPDNFQSRRPNTSFCFLDIRSPGLGDTAMYLCATSSLTAINEKLFFGSGTQLSVL.

V and J are TRBV11-1 and TRBJ2-5, with 11 bases identical to TRBD2. Germline-derived CDR1 and CDR2 are SGHAT and FQDESV (reference sequence). The V segment lost 1 base and the J segment 2 bases; nucleotides outside the gene matches: 6. This CDR3 has 17 amino acids. In nucleotides, the CDR3 is TGTGCCAGCAGCTTAGGGGGGACTAGCGGAATACAAGAGACCCAGTACTTC. Translated, it gives CASSLGGTSGIQETQYF. Full variable domain (remainder filled in from reference TRBV11-1 and TRBJ2-5): EAEVAQSPRYKITEKSQAVAFWCDPISGHATLYWYRQILGQGPELLVQFQDESVVDDSQLPKDRFSAERLKGVDSTLKIQPAELGDSAMYLCASSLGGTSGIQETQYFGPGTRLLVL.

The V and J genes are TRBV28 and TRBJ1-4; D may be TRBD1 (6 bases). The CDR3 spans 15 residues. V was clipped by 6 bases and J by 5 bases, with 16 bases between them. Germline assignment: CDR1 MDHEN and CDR2 SYDVKM. CDR3 in DNA: TGTGCCAGCAGCTCCTTGAGGGGGGGCAATGAAAAACTGTTTTTT. Translating it yields CASSSLRGGNEKLFF. The entire variable domain, with the rest obtained from reference TRBV28 and TRBJ1-4, is as follows: DVKVTQSSRYLVKRTGEKVFLECVQDMDHENMFWYRQDPGLGLRLIYFSYDVKMKEKGDIPEGYSVSREKKERFSLILESASTNQTSMYLCASSSLRGGNEKLFFGSGTQLSVL.

This rearrangement joins TRBV7-6 to TRBJ2-3; 11 bases fit TRBD2. Per the germline V gene, CDR1 is SGHVS and CDR2 is FNYEAQ. Germline trimming cut 1 base from V and 6 bases from J; bases unmatched to any gene: 6. The CDR3 sequence is 16 residues long. Here the CDR3 DNA reads TGTGCCAGCAGCTTAGGTAGCGGGAGGGCCGTGGATACGCAGTATTTT. It encodes CASSLGSGRAVDTQYF.

This chain links TRBV11-2 with TRBJ1-1; D not resolved. This CDR3 spans 14 amino acids. V was clipped by 2 bases and J by 5 bases, with 12 bases between them. The germline gives CDR1 SGHAT, CDR2 FQNNGV. The CDR3 loop is CASSLTFSRTEAFF. The CDR3 coding sequence is TGTGCCAGCAGCTTAACTTTTTCGAGAACTGAAGCTTTCTTT. Combining the CDR3 with reference TRBV11-2 and TRBJ1-1 gives the whole variable domain EAGVAQSPRYKIIEKRQSVAFWCNPISGHATLYWYQQILGQGPKLLIQFQNNGVVDDSQLPKDRFSAERLKGVDSTLKIQPAKLEDSAVYLCASSLTFSRTEAFFGQGTRLTVV.